This T cell receptor beta chain is drawn from a study of shared T cell receptors in the human thymus. Profiled with immunoSEQ multiplex PCR; TCRdb holds only in-frame clones, not every one. The repertoire holds hundreds of thousands of clones, more than 75% seen once, with over 0.008% in the top ten. Only one count was recorded for this clone. The germline gives CDR1 SGHDN, CDR2 FVKESK. The V gene end was trimmed by 1 base and the J gene end by 0 bases; junction bases not matched to a gene: 19. The CDR3 has 21 amino acids. These data were likewise used in another study, on human thymus T cells. That report adds: Thymic tissue was derived from resections collected during corrective heart surgery. Overlap was high between thymic repertoires from unrelated individuals, as reported in related research.

The TCR sequence derives from a boy under three years old with a congenital heart defect. Input material: thymocytes. This rearrangement joins TRBV14 to TRBJ2-7, with TRBD2 matching 9 bases. DNA of the CDR3: TGTGCCAGCAGCCAAGGTAGCAGGAAGCGGGGGGCCCCCCTTGACTCCTACGAGCAGTACTTC. Translating gives CASSQGSRKRGAPLDSYEQYF.